This T cell receptor beta chain emerged from a study of blood T cell repertoires in COVID-19. Study-level information: PBMCs, B-cell-depleted T cells, or T cells were the source of the cDNA or gDNA that made up the material.

Per the original data handling: Reference gene primer amplification yielded estimated nucleated cell counts. Clones were read by immunoSEQ multiplex PCR, and TCRdb kept only the in-frame ones, dropping some. D and trimming come from the DNA, and the V and J calls and clone size come from that table. Among some 220,000 clones listed, around 90% were seen once. CDR3 length: 14 amino acids. Germline loops: CDR1 GTSNPN, CDR2 SVGIG (reference sequence). With 1 base removed from V and 4 bases from J, the gap between germline ends came to 13 bases. The specimen was peripheral blood. This chain joins TRBV30 and TRBJ1-2; no reliable D call. This TCR was recovered from a man aged 25-45 years with COVID-19, enrolled during active disease. CDR3 DNA: TGTGCCTGGAGTGACCCCCCCGGGTCCTATGGCTACACCTTC. This gives the protein CAWSDPPGSYGYTF.